The rows below give T cell receptor beta chains drawn from one sample of a study of blood T cell repertoires in COVID-19. Measured with immunoSEQ multiplex PCR; TCRdb has only the in-frame clones, and not every one. The top ten clones hold 2% to 3% of a sample with 250,000 or so clones, more than 80% of them seen once. Sequenced: peripheral blood. These receptors were collected from a man aged 30 to 45 with COVID-19, enrolled during active disease. CDR3s include the opening cysteine and the closing phenylalanine or tryptophan. The D gene is left open where the match is weak. Rows give clone size only sometimes, using once, few, many, or a class for an expanded clone.

J	V	D	size	CDR3	DNA
TRBJ2-2	TRBV28	-	-	CASSPLQGTSYSTGELFF	TGTGCCAGCAGTCCGCTACAGGGGACTTCTTACTCCACCGGGGAGCTGTTTTTT
TRBJ2-5	TRBV18	-	-	CASSPRVGIETQYF	TGTGCCAGCTCACCGAGGGTAGGGATCGAGACCCAGTACTTC
TRBJ1-2	TRBV4-3	-	-	CASSQDETNYGYTF	TGCGCCAGCAGCCAAGATGAGACTAACTATGGCTACACCTTC
TRBJ1-2	TRBV4-1	-	-	CASSQLTGRGYTF	TGCGCCAGCAGCCAACTCACAGGGAGAGGCTACACCTTC
TRBJ1-2	TRBV28	-	-	CASSFGDSYTF	TGTGCCAGCAGTTTTGGGGACAGCTACACCTTC
TRBJ2-7	TRBV28	TRBD1	-	CASCLGQGFFYEQYF	TGTGCCAGCTGTTTGGGACAGGGCTTTTTCTACGAGCAGTACTTC
TRBJ1-1	TRBV4-3	-	-	CASSQETKQGNTEAFF	TGCGCCAGCAGCCAAGAAACTAAACAGGGGAACACTGAAGCTTTCTTT
TRBJ1-2	TRBV19	-	-	CASSRGTINYGYTF	TGTGCCAGTAGTAGAGGGACAATAAACTATGGCTACACCTTC
TRBJ1-1	TRBV5-6	-	-	CASSLVGMGLNTEAFF	TGTGCCAGCAGCTTGGTTGGGATGGGGCTGAACACTGAAGCTTTCTTT
TRBJ1-5	TRBV29-1	TRBD1	-	CSVQSGQYQPQHF	TGCAGCGTACAATCGGGACAGTATCAGCCCCAGCATTTT
TRBJ2-7	TRBV6-4	TRBD2	-	CASSDPWTSGTYEQYF	TGTGCCAGCAGTGACCCGTGGACTAGCGGGACCTACGAGCAGTACTTC
TRBJ2-2	TRBV19	TRBD2	-	CASREAGGSNTGELFF	TGTGCCAGTAGAGAAGCGGGAGGGTCGAACACCGGGGAGCTGTTTTTT
TRBJ1-3	TRBV29-1	-	once	CSVSPSSSGNTIYF	TGCAGCGTTAGTCCCTCCAGCTCTGGAAACACCATATATTTT
TRBJ2-7	TRBV6-2/TRBV6-3	TRBD2	-	CASSWTSGTSTLGTYEQYF	TGTGCCAGCAGTTGGACTAGCGGGACCTCCACATTAGGAACCTACGAGCAGTACTTC
TRBJ2-7	TRBV7-2	TRBD1	-	CASSPFGTGSYEQYF	TGTGCCAGCAGCCCTTTCGGGACAGGGTCCTACGAGCAGTACTTC
TRBJ2-1	TRBV5-4	TRBD1	-	CASSPGQVNEQFF	TGTGCCAGCAGCCCGGGACAGGTCAATGAGCAGTTCTTC
TRBJ2-2	TRBV7-2	TRBD2	-	CASTPRLAGSTGELFF	TGTGCCAGCACCCCTCGACTAGCGGGGAGCACCGGGGAGCTGTTTTTT
TRBJ1-2	TRBV18	-	-	CASSPGGSGSAWGYTF	TGTGCCAGCTCACCGGGAGGCTCGGGAAGCGCTTGGGGCTACACCTTC
TRBJ1-1	TRBV7-2	TRBD1	-	CASSLGGTGMNTEAFF	TGTGCCAGCAGCTTAGGAGGGACAGGGATGAACACTGAAGCTTTCTTT
TRBJ2-7	TRBV7-8	-	-	CASSLEAGAYEQYF	TGTGCCAGCAGCTTAGAGGCAGGGGCCTACGAGCAGTACTTC
TRBJ1-5	TRBV27	-	-	CASSRTGSNQPQHF	TGTGCCAGCAGTAGGACGGGGAGCAATCAGCCCCAGCATTTT
TRBJ1-1	TRBV11-2	-	few	CASSSLTREGTEAFF	TGTGCCAGCAGCTCCTTGACACGGGAGGGAACTGAAGCTTTCTTT
TRBJ2-3	TRBV5-4	TRBD1	-	CASSLGGTGAPDTQYF	TGTGCCAGCAGCTTGGGGGGGACAGGGGCTCCAGATACGCAGTATTTT
TRBJ1-5	TRBV19	TRBD1	once	CASSIASRAGQGRGNQPQHF	TGTGCCAGTAGTATAGCATCAAGGGCGGGACAGGGGCGAGGCAATCAGCCCCAGCATTTT
TRBJ2-3	TRBV11-1	-	few	CASSFRGGGSGDTQYF	TGTGCCAGCAGCTTTAGGGGTGGGGGGAGCGGTGATACGCAGTATTTT
TRBJ2-7	TRBV2	-	-	CASSGMGLPRRGEQYF	TGTGCCAGCAGTGGGATGGGCCTGCCGAGGAGGGGCGAGCAGTACTTC
TRBJ2-7	TRBV9	TRBD2	-	CASSVDAGGLEQYF	TGTGCCAGCAGCGTAGATGCGGGAGGGCTCGAGCAGTACTTC
TRBJ1-5	TRBV7-9	TRBD1	once	CASSRSPGQGGNQPQHF	TGTGCCAGCAGCCGTTCTCCGGGACAGGGGGGAAATCAGCCCCAGCATTTT
TRBJ1-1	TRBV19	-	-	CSVTGLNTEAFF	TGTAGTGTTACGGGTTTGAACACTGAAGCTTTCTTT
TRBJ1-1	TRBV10-2	-	-	CASSLDSIGTEAFF	TGCGCCAGCAGTCTGGATAGCATAGGTACTGAAGCTTTCTTT
TRBJ1-1	TRBV9	-	-	CASSVKEGSPGTEAFF	TGTGCCAGCAGCGTAAAGGAGGGGAGCCCAGGCACTGAAGCTTTCTTT
TRBJ1-1	TRBV9	-	-	CASSRTAGGSFTEAFF	TGTGCCAGCAGCCGGACGGCGGGGGGCTCCTTCACTGAAGCTTTCTTT
TRBJ2-1	TRBV11-3	-	-	CASSLRSGPSYNEQFF	TGTGCCAGCAGCTTAAGGAGCGGGCCCTCCTACAATGAGCAGTTCTTC